Each of the 18 T cell receptor beta chains below was sequenced from the same sample in a study of cytomegalovirus exposure and HLA in healthy donors. PCR involved 60 Vbeta and 13 Jbeta primers. The data were produced by immunoSEQ multiplex PCR, yet TCRdb's version contains in-frame clones alone and is incomplete. The profile covers some 200,000 clones, with roughly 72% appearing a single time and 2% to 2.5% taken by the ten largest. The sample consisted of PBMCs. Source of these receptors: a woman in her thirties in good health and CMV-seropositive.

The chain employs TRBV5-6 and TRBJ1-1; D is unclear. The CDR3 has 13 amino acids. The germline gives CDR1 SGHDT, CDR2 YYEEEE. Between the trimmed V and J ends, which lost 3 bases and 1 base, there was a span of 7 bases. Here the CDR3 reads CASSWAGNTEAFF. The CDR3 DNA follows: TGTGCCAGCAGCTGGGCGGGGAACACTGAAGCTTTCTTT.

The gene calls are TRBV4-1 and TRBJ2-7; TRBD2 matches at 14 bases. Germline V lookup: CDR1 MGHRA, CDR2 YSYEKL. The CDR3 is made up of 17 amino acids. J lost 3 bases, V lost 1 base, and 5 bases had no gene match. For the CDR3, the DNA is TGCGCCAGCAGCCAAGGACTAGCGGGAGGGATCTTCTACGAGCAGTACTTC. Protein sequence: CASSQGLAGGIFYEQYF.

This clone came up a few times. CDR3 sequence (DNA): TGTGCCAGTAGCCCTGGGGCAGGGGGGCTCCCTGAAGCTTTCTTT. Protein product: CASSPGAGGLPEAFF. The chain carries TRBV19 and TRBJ1-1; 7 nucleotides agree with TRBD1. CDR3 length: 15 amino acids. CDR1 LNHDA and CDR2 SQIVND come from the germline V gene (reference sequence). Trimming at V came to 6 bases and at J to 6 bases, leaving 13 bases not matched to a gene.

Only a few counts were recorded for this clone. The genes are TRBV5-4 and TRBJ1-1, with 8 bases identical to TRBD1. This CDR3 is 16 amino acids long. The germline V gene has CDR1 SGHNT and CDR2 YYREEE (reference sequence). V was pared by 0 bases and J by 5 bases, with 9 bases of the junction left unmatched. The CDR3 nucleotides are TGTGCCAGCAGCTTGGGGGGAACAGGGGGAAGGACTGAAGCTTTCTTT. It is translated as CASSLGGTGGRTEAFF.

The V gene is TRBV7-8, the J gene TRBJ2-5; tentative D call: TRBD2 (5 bases). V lost 1 base and J 7 bases, leaving 13 bases between the germline ends. The CDR3 sequence is 14 residues long. Germline CDR1 SGHVS, CDR2 FQNEAQ. CDR3 coding DNA: TGTGCCAGCAGCTTAGGGTCGACGGGATCGACCCAGTACTTC. Protein: CASSLGSTGSTQYF.

This chain joins TRBV28 and TRBJ1-5; tentative D call: TRBD1 (5 bases). V dropped 3 bases and J dropped 4 bases, with 16 bases sitting between them. The germline CDR1 and CDR2 sequences are MDHEN and SYDVKM. The CDR3 consists of 16 residues. The CDR3: CASSFNQGWSNQPQHF. The CDR3 coding sequence is TGTGCCAGCAGTTTTAACCAGGGATGGAGTAATCAGCCCCAGCATTTT.

The V and J genes are TRBV11-3 and TRBJ1-1, with D unclear. This CDR3 region has 18 residues. CDR1 SGHNT and CDR2 YENEEA come from the germline V gene. Trimming removed 1 base from V and 7 bases from J, with 25 bases in between. CDR3 protein: CASSLGGSLTSGRGEAFF. Written as DNA, the CDR3 is TGTGCCAGCAGCTTAGGCGGCAGTTTAACGTCCGGTCGCGGTGAAGCTTTCTTT.

The chain uses TRBV7-8 and TRBJ1-5; no reliable D call. V was pared by 5 bases and J by 6 bases, with 8 bases between. The CDR3 is made up of 12 amino acids. CDR1 is SGHVS and CDR2 is FQNEAQ in the germline V gene. The CDR3 protein is CASSLGLQPQHF. The DNA of the CDR3 is TGTGCCAGCAGCCTCGGACTTCAGCCCCAGCATTTT.

The rearrangement joins TRBV11-3 to TRBJ1-1; 7 bases align to TRBD1. This CDR3 contains 15 residues. From germline, CDR1 is SGHNT and CDR2 YENEEA. Trimming at V came to 2 bases and at J to 2 bases, leaving 5 bases not matched to a gene. In nucleotides, the CDR3 is TGTGCCAGCAGCTTACCCGGGACAGATAACACTGAAGCTTTCTTT. It yields the protein CASSLPGTDNTEAFF.

The CDR3 DNA is TGTGCCAGCGCAAAGACAGGGGGAGGTCAGCCCCAGCATTTT. Translating it yields CASAKTGGGQPQHF. This sequence joins TRBV27 and TRBJ1-5, with 9 bases that match TRBD1. Germline assignment: CDR1 MNHEY and CDR2 SMNVEV (reference sequence). The CDR3 loop spans 14 amino acids. V gave up 8 bases and J gave up 6 bases; unmatched junction bases: 8.

This clone has a single count. The chain has TRBV13 and TRBJ2-5; TRBD1 is a possible D gene (6 bases). Matching the DNA end better, TRBJ2-7 makes the J call doubtful. Germline V CDR1 and CDR2: PRHDT, FYEKMQ (reference sequence). The CDR3 loop spans 12 amino acids. CDR3 in DNA: TGTGCCAGTTCCGAACAGGGTTACGAGCAGTACTTC. This codes for CASSEQGYEQYF.

The chain couples TRBV5-1 to TRBJ1-1, with 7 bases aligning to TRBD1. CDR1 and CDR2 (germline): SGHRS, YFSETQ. J lost 12 bases, V lost 3 bases, and 17 bases had no gene match. This CDR3 is 15 amino acids long. CDR3 region: CASSSKGTDGAVSFF. The CDR3 coding sequence is TGCGCCAGCAGCTCAAAGGGGACAGATGGGGCTGTATCTTTCTTT.

The gene calls are TRBV5-1 and TRBJ1-1, with 8 bases matching TRBD1. The CDR3 runs 15 residues. J was trimmed by 5 bases and V by 0 bases; bases with no gene match: 6. Germline V gene sequence: CDR1 SGHRS, CDR2 YFSETQ. CDR3 DNA: TGCGCCAGCAGCTTGGCGGCAGGGGGCAGTACTGAAGCTTTCTTT. The encoded protein is CASSLAAGGSTEAFF.

V gene TRBV2 combines with J gene TRBJ1-5, with 8 bases lining up with TRBD1. Trimming at V came to 8 bases and at J to 4 bases, leaving 7 bases not matched to a gene. The germline gives CDR1 SNHLY, CDR2 FYNNEI. The CDR3 consists of 14 residues. CDR3 DNA: TGTGCCAGCGGATCGACAGGGGTGAATCAGCCCCAGCATTTT. Amino acid sequence: CASGSTGVNQPQHF.

This clone was seen just once. The chain is built from TRBV27 and TRBJ1-2, with TRBD1 matching over 8 bases. Trimming cost V 8 bases and J 4 bases; bases outside gene matches: 12. The CDR3 has 15 residues. Germline lookup yields CDR1 MNHEY and CDR2 SMNVEV (reference sequence). The CDR3 here is CASGQGARIGYGYTF. CDR3 DNA: TGTGCCAGCGGGCAGGGGGCGCGTATAGGCTATGGCTACACCTTC.

The chain carries TRBV11-2 and TRBJ2-1; 9 bases fit TRBD2. The V gene end was trimmed by 4 bases and the J gene end by 6 bases; junction bases not matched to a gene: 10. This CDR3 has 16 residues. The V gene's germline CDR1 is SGHAT and CDR2 FQNNGV. The CDR3 DNA sequence: TGTGCCAGCAGCTCGCCGGCTAGCGGGATCATCAATGAGCAGTTCTTC. Encoded protein: CASSSPASGIINEQFF.

This chain joins TRBV7-9 and TRBJ1-2; 9 bases are shared with TRBD1. The germline CDR1 and CDR2 sequences are SEHNR and FQNEAQ (reference sequence). With V trimmed by 1 base and J by 7 bases, 4 bases remained unmatched. The CDR3 loop spans 14 amino acids. The DNA of the CDR3 is TGTGCCAGCAGCTTAGACAGGGGGCACAGTGGCTACACCTTC. This translates into CASSLDRGHSGYTF.

This clone was seen just once. The rearrangement uses TRBV6-6 and TRBJ2-1; D is uncertain. V was shortened by 10 bases and J by 3 bases, with 16 bases between the two germline ends. This CDR3 region has 14 residues. Germline assignment: CDR1 MNHNY and CDR2 SVGAGI (reference sequence). As DNA, the CDR3 is TGTGCCACCCAAGAGGCAGTCAACTACAATGAGCAGTTCTTC. This sequence encodes CATQEAVNYNEQFF.